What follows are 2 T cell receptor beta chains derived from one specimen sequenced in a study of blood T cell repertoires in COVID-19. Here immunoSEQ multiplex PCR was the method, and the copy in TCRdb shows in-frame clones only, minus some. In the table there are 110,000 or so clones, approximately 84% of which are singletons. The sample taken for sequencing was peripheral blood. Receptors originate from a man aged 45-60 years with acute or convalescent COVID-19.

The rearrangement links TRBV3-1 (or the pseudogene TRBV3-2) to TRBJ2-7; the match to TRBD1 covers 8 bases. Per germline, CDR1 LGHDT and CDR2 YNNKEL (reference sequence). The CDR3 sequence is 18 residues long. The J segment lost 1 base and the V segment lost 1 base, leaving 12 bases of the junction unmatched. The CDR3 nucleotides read TGTGCCAGCAGCCAAGGAGTGGGTGTAGGGGACAGGTCCTACGAGCAGTACTTC. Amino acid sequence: CASSQGVGVGDRSYEQYF.

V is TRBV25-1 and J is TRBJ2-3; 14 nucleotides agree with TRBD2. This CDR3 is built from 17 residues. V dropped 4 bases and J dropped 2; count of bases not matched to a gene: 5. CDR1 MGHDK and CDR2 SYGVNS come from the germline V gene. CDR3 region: CASSGWTSGGNTDTQYF. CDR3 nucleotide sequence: TGTGCCAGCAGTGGGTGGACTAGCGGGGGGAACACAGATACGCAGTATTTT.